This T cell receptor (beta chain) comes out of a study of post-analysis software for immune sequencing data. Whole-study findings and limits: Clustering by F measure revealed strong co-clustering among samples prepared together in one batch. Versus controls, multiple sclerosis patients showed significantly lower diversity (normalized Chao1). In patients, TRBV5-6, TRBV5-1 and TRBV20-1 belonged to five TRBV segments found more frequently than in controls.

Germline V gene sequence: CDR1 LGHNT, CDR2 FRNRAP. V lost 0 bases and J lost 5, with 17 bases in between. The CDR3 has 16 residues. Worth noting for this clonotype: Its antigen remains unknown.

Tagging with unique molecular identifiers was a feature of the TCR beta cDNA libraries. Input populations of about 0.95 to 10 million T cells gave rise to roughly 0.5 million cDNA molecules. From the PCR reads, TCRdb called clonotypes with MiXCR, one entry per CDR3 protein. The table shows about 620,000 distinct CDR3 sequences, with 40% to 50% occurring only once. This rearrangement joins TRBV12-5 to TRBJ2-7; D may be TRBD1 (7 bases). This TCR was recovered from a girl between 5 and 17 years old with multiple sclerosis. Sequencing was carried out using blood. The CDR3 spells CASGLVLRQGGHEQYF. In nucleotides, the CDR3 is TGTGCTAGTGGTTTGGTACTCCGGCAGGGGGGCCACGAGCAGTACTTC.